This entry lists 31 T cell receptor beta chains sequenced from one sample in a study of T cells expressing NK-cell markers. From the 5' RACE reads, TCRdb lists one entry per CDR3 protein and no DNA. The data include 300,000 to 500,000 distinct CDR3 sequences; the top ten clones carry about 10%. The sample was blood T cells: a sorted CD56 or NKG2C T cell subset, CD4+ or CD8+ T cells, or bulk PBMC T cells (not recorded which). The receptors were sampled from a woman between 50 and 59 years old in good health.

The chain couples TRBV5-1 to TRBJ2-7; checking the TCRdb D call of TRBD1 is not possible without DNA. The CDR3 is 15 amino acids. Germline CDR1 and CDR2: SGHRS and YFSETQ. The CDR3 loop is CASRIGKGNSYEQYF.

V is TRBV7-2 and J is TRBJ2-4; no DNA is available, so the TRBD1 call from TCRdb remains unchecked. The CDR3 is made up of 21 amino acids. Germline CDR1 reads SGHTA; CDR2 reads FQGNSA. The CDR3 loop reads CASSLHPPGAGATLAKNIQYF.

The chain has TRBV7-9 and TRBJ2-7; TCRdb reports TRBD1, a call that lacks DNA to check it against. Germline V gene lookup returns CDR1 SEHNR and CDR2 FQNEAQ (reference sequence). The CDR3 totals 13 residues. Here the CDR3 reads CASSLPGGSEQYF. Full variable domain (remainder filled in from reference TRBV7-9 and TRBJ2-7): DTGVSQNPRHKITKRGQNVTFRCDPISEHNRLYWYRQTLGQGPEFLTYFQNEAQLEKSRLLSDRFSAERPKGSFSTLEIQRTEQGDSAMYLCASSLPGGSEQYFGPGTRLTVT.

The chain carries TRBV19 and TRBJ2-2; TCRdb returns TRBD1, unconfirmable since there is no DNA. The CDR3 contains 14 residues. CDR1 is LNHDA, CDR2 SQIVND, per germline (reference sequence). The CDR3 loop is CASGAGENTGELFF.

The CDR3 is CASSIRDTSSGANVLTF. This sequence joins TRBV18 and TRBJ2-6; TCRdb lists TRBD1, though no DNA is available to test this call. From germline, CDR1 is KGHSH and CDR2 LQKENI. The length of the CDR3 is 17 residues.

The chain joins TRBV2 to TRBJ2-6; TCRdb picks TRBD1, but there is no DNA to check that call. The germline CDR1 and CDR2 sequences are SNHLY and FYNNEI. The CDR3 totals 17 residues. CDR3 region: CASSGGQGGSGANVLTF.

The chain recombines TRBV7-2 with TRBJ1-5. Looked up from germline, CDR1 is SGHTA and CDR2 is FQGNSA. The length of the CDR3 is 13 residues. The CDR3 sequence is CASSLSGLEPQHF.

The chain is built from TRBV20-1 and TRBJ2-3; absent DNA, TCRdb's TRBD2 call cannot be checked. The CDR3 is 16 amino acids. CDR1 is DFQATT, CDR2 SNEGSKA, per germline (reference sequence). CDR3 region: CSARGRLAGVTDTQYF.

This rearrangement joins TRBV20-1 to TRBJ2-3; TCRdb's assignment of TRBD2 cannot be checked, as there is no DNA. Germline assignment: CDR1 DFQATT and CDR2 SNEGSKA (reference sequence). The CDR3 has 18 residues. CDR3 loop: CSARDVPSGRGLTDTQYF.

V gene TRBV5-1 combines with J gene TRBJ2-3; TCRdb picks TRBD2, but there is no DNA to check that call. CDR1 is SGHRS and CDR2 is YFSETQ in the germline V gene. The CDR3 extends over 20 amino acids. The CDR3 loop reads CASSFLLLAGSDMGTDTQYF.

The chain joins TRBV6-1 to TRBJ2-5; there is no DNA to check the TCRdb D call of TRBD2. The length of the CDR3 is 15 residues. Germline assignment: CDR1 MNHNS and CDR2 SASEGT. CDR3: CASMYLAGGPETQYF.

The chain is built from TRBV10-3 and TRBJ2-3; checking the TCRdb D call of TRBD1 is not possible without DNA. This CDR3 contains 16 residues. Germline lookup yields CDR1 ENHRY and CDR2 SYGVKD. The CDR3 spells CAISGHTGVGTDTQYF.

The genes are TRBV2 and TRBJ2-5; TCRdb reports TRBD2, a call that lacks DNA to check it against. The CDR3 spans 14 residues. Germline V CDR1 and CDR2: SNHLY, FYNNEI. CDR3 residues: CASTTSGRVETQYF.

The V gene is TRBV20-1, the J gene TRBJ1-1. CDR3 length: 14 amino acids. CDR1 and CDR2 (germline): DFQATT, SNEGSKA (reference sequence). Here the CDR3 reads CSAETFSGNTEAFF.

The rearrangement links TRBV4-2 to TRBJ2-5. The V gene's germline CDR1 is LGHNA and CDR2 YNFKEQ. This CDR3 has 16 amino acids. CDR3: CASSHSPHGAKETQYF.

The chain employs TRBV5-1 and TRBJ1-5; the TCRdb call, TRBD1, lacks DNA for checking. Germline lookup yields CDR1 SGHRS and CDR2 YFSETQ. The CDR3 is made up of 18 amino acids. This CDR3 is CASSPGTGGRLSNQPQHF.

V gene TRBV18 combines with J gene TRBJ2-2. This CDR3 is 14 amino acids long. Germline values: CDR1 KGHSH, CDR2 LQKENI. CDR3 residues: CASSVSRNTGELFF.

J is TRBJ2-7 and V is TRBV27; with no DNA, the TCRdb D assignment of TRBD2 cannot be verified. The germline gives CDR1 MNHEY, CDR2 SMNVEV (reference sequence). This CDR3 contains 17 residues. CDR3 sequence: CASSSRTSGSGLGEQYF.

V gene TRBV11-3 combines with J gene TRBJ1-6. Germline lookup yields CDR1 SGHNT and CDR2 YENEEA. The CDR3 length is 15 residues. This CDR3 is CASSREGPVGSPLHF.

The chain employs TRBV7-2 and TRBJ2-1; the TCRdb call, TRBD2, lacks DNA for checking. The V gene's germline CDR1 is SGHTA and CDR2 FQGNSA. The CDR3 extends over 16 amino acids. The CDR3 loop reads CASSPREGRLYNEQFF. Complete variable domain (other parts from reference TRBV7-2 and TRBJ2-1): GAGVSQSPSNKVTEKGKDVELRCDPISGHTALYWYRQSLGQGLEFLIYFQGNSAPDKSGLPSDRFSAERTGGSVSTLTIQRTQQEDSAVYLCASSPREGRLYNEQFFGPGTRLTVL.

V is TRBV2 and J is TRBJ2-7. CDR1 and CDR2 (germline): SNHLY, FYNNEI. This CDR3 region has 14 residues. CDR3 in amino acids: CASSAELTSYEQYF.

This chain connects TRBV12-3 or TRBV12-4 to TRBJ2-2; TCRdb outputs TRBD1, but without DNA this stays unchecked. The CDR3 is 14 amino acids. The CDR3 sequence: CASSLFPGTGELFF.

The chain combines TRBV3-1 with TRBJ1-4. Germline CDR1 LGHDT, CDR2 YNNKEL (reference sequence). This CDR3 has 12 amino acids. The CDR3 loop is CASSTFGEKLFF.

The rearrangement uses TRBV20-1 and TRBJ2-3; TCRdb's D call, TRBD2, is unchecked because there is no DNA. CDR3 length equals 13 residues. From germline, CDR1 is DFQATT and CDR2 SNEGSKA (reference sequence). CDR3: CSARGDYTDTQYF.

V is TRBV20-1 and J is TRBJ2-1. The CDR3 consists of 15 residues. CDR1 and CDR2 (germline): DFQATT, SNEGSKA (reference sequence). The CDR3 here is CSASGSLALYNEQFF.

V usage is TRBV12-3 or TRBV12-4 and J usage is TRBJ2-1. The CDR3 sequence is 15 residues long. The CDR3 spells CASSLVGNKHNEQFF.

The chain links TRBV11-2 to TRBJ2-3; there is no DNA to check the TCRdb D call of TRBD1. The V gene's germline CDR1 is SGHAT and CDR2 FQNNGV. CDR3 size: 16 residues. The CDR3 reads CASSLWDPTSTDTQYF.

This sequence joins TRBV10-3 and TRBJ2-1. The CDR3 consists of 13 residues. CDR1 ENHRY and CDR2 SYGVKD come from the germline V gene. The CDR3 region is CAISGVELNEQFF.

CDR3 loop: CATSDPRRLAGNNEQFF. V and J are TRBV24-1 and TRBJ2-1; the D call from TCRdb, TRBD2, cannot be confirmed without DNA. The length of the CDR3 is 17 residues. Germline assignment: CDR1 KGHDR and CDR2 SFDVKD.

The chain joins TRBV29-1 to TRBJ2-1; the D call from TCRdb, TRBD2, cannot be confirmed without DNA. The CDR3 is 16 residues long. In germline, CDR1 is SQVTM, CDR2 ANQGSEA. The CDR3 sequence is CSVEDPTLPSYNEQFF.

The V and J genes are TRBV5-1 and TRBJ2-1. The CDR3 extends over 15 amino acids. The germline gives CDR1 SGHRS, CDR2 YFSETQ. The chain's CDR3 is CASRETGAGNNEQFF.